The 15 T cell receptor beta chains given below trace back to one sample, sequenced in a study of spatial heterogeneity in lung cancer (dated by TCRdb to about 2019). General study outcomes and caveats: The number of expanded intratumoral alpha and beta TCRs correlated with the tumor nonsynonymous mutation count.

The antigens these receptors bind are not known. The method was 5' RACE. Sequenced on a NextSeq 500. The raw public data were reprocessed by TCRdb itself: fastp quality trimming at Q25, MiXCR clonotype calling, in-frame beta chains only. Records with the same CDR3 protein are collapsed into one entry carrying the most frequent genes and DNA. The table for this sample lists about 8,800 distinct CDR3 sequences; more than 4% of them were counted only once. Jointly, the top ten make up roughly 12% of the sample. In light of the paper, this sample's time point label describes: sample taken at primary tumor resection. The sequences come from lung tumor tissue, collected at surgery. Receptors originate from a female donor with early-stage non-small cell lung cancer.

This clonotype was counted many times. This chain links TRBV19 with TRBJ2-1; D is uncertain. CDR1 and CDR2 from the germline V gene are LNHDA and SQIVND (reference sequence). V was cut by 3 bases and J by 0 bases, with 15 bases left in between. CDR3 length equals 17 residues. This chain's CDR3 is CASSILPTQSSYNEQFF. The CDR3 nucleotides read TGTGCCAGTAGTATCCTCCCCACACAAAGCTCCTACAATGAGCAGTTCTTC.

Within the sample, this clonotype is medium-sized (0.01 to 0.1%). The chain uses TRBV5-1 and TRBJ2-5; D is perhaps TRBD2 (6 bases). Trimming stripped 2 bases from V and 5 bases from J, with 7 bases between. The germline gives CDR1 SGHRS, CDR2 YFSETQ. The CDR3 runs 12 residues. The CDR3 loop reads CASSFAGETQYF. The CDR3 DNA reads as TGCGCCAGCAGCTTTGCGGGGGAGACCCAGTACTTC.

There are many counts of this clonotype. The gene calls are TRBV20-1 and TRBJ2-7, with no clear D. V shed 5 bases and J shed 2 bases, with 10 bases lying between them. Germline V CDR1 and CDR2: DFQATT, SNEGSKA (reference sequence). CDR3 size: 12 residues. As DNA, the CDR3 is TGCAGTGCTGCGGCGCGAGCCTACGAGCAGTACTTC. Translation: CSAAARAYEQYF.

This clonotype rates as medium-sized (0.01 to 0.1%). This sequence joins TRBV2 and TRBJ2-7; D is perhaps TRBD2 (6 bases). V lost 11 bases and J lost 1, with 15 bases in between. The CDR3 spans 13 residues. Germline V CDR1 and CDR2: SNHLY, FYNNEI. The CDR3 DNA is TGTGCCGGAGGGGAGATTAGTTCCTACGAGCAGTACTTC. This translates into CAGGEISSYEQYF.

This clonotype is medium-sized in the sample. The chain carries TRBV18 and TRBJ2-5; possible D gene TRBD2, 5 bases. The germline CDR1 and CDR2 sequences are KGHSH and LQKENI. This CDR3 is 15 amino acids long. Deletions cut 2 bases from V and 3 bases from J, with 13 bases between. The CDR3: CASSPRRSEKETQYF. CDR3 nucleotide sequence: TGTGCCAGCTCACCAAGGAGGAGCGAAAAAGAGACCCAGTACTTC.

This clonotype showed up many times. This chain links TRBV20-1 with TRBJ2-5; 8 bases are a match to TRBD2. V lost 6 bases, J lost 5 bases, and 11 bases stayed unmatched. This CDR3 is 14 amino acids long. Germline V lookup: CDR1 DFQATT, CDR2 SNEGSKA (reference sequence). CDR3 sequence reads: CSANSGSLFETQYF. DNA for the CDR3: TGCAGTGCGAACAGCGGGAGCTTATTTGAGACCCAGTACTTC.

This clonotype was picked up a small number of times. The chain uses TRBV3-1 and TRBJ2-3; tentative D call: TRBD2 (5 bases). Germline V gene data show CDR1 as LGHDT and CDR2 as YNNKEL (reference sequence). Trimming took off 4 bases at V and 1 base at J, with 9 bases between the two ends. The CDR3 covers 14 residues. CDR3 residues: CASSPRGGTDTQYF. In DNA, the CDR3 is TGTGCCAGCAGCCCCCGGGGAGGCACAGATACGCAGTATTTT.

This clonotype was detected ten times or more. The gene calls are TRBV6-1 and TRBJ2-1; D is possibly TRBD1 (6 bases). Germline V gives CDR1 MNHNS, CDR2 SASEGT. The CDR3 consists of 17 residues. V lost 4 bases, J lost 0 bases, and 16 bases lay in between. In DNA, the CDR3 is TGTGCCAGCAGTGGCCCAGCGACAGGATACTCCTACAATGAGCAGTTCTTC. Residues: CASSGPATGYSYNEQFF.

This clonotype occurred many times. This chain joins TRBV20-1 and TRBJ2-5; TRBD2 agrees at 12 bases. Germline CDR1 reads DFQATT; CDR2 reads SNEGSKA (reference sequence). The CDR3 covers 15 residues. J gave up 3 bases and V 4 bases, and 6 bases lay outside the gene matches. CDR3 sequence: CSANGLAGNKETQYF. CDR3 nucleotide sequence: TGCAGTGCTAATGGACTAGCGGGAAATAAAGAGACCCAGTACTTC.

The CDR3 DNA is TGTGCTAGTGGTTTGTCCGGGAGCACTGAAGCTTTCTTT. Protein product: CASGLSGSTEAFF. J is TRBJ1-1 and V is TRBV12-5; D unresolved. V was clipped by 2 bases and J by 4 bases, with 8 bases between them. The germline CDR1 and CDR2 sequences are LGHNT and FRNRAP. The CDR3 runs 13 residues.

In its sample, this clonotype was seen many times. The chain employs TRBV25-1 and TRBJ1-2; no definite D call. Germline CDR1 and CDR2: MGHDK and SYGVNS. Trimming removed 9 bases at V and 3 bases at J, with 14 bases between. This CDR3 spans 13 amino acids. The CDR3 nucleotides are TGTGCCAGTAATAGATACGATGACTATGGCTACACCTTC. Translated: CASNRYDDYGYTF.

This clonotype appeared many times. The CDR3 spells CASSSMLTDTQYF. CDR3 DNA: TGTGCCAGCAGTTCAATGTTAACAGATACGCAGTATTTT. The chain has TRBV27 and TRBJ2-3; no firm D call. The V gene's germline CDR1 is MNHEY and CDR2 SMNVEV (reference sequence). CDR3 length: 13 amino acids. V was clipped by 4 bases and J by 3 bases, with 8 bases between them.

This clonotype showed up many times. The chain employs TRBV3-1 and TRBJ2-5; 8 nucleotides align to TRBD2. With V trimmed by 7 bases and J by 4 bases, 14 bases remained unmatched. This CDR3 spans 16 amino acids. Germline values: CDR1 LGHDT, CDR2 YNNKEL (reference sequence). CDR3 protein: CASTSRRGASGETQYF. The CDR3 nucleotides are TGTGCCAGCACCTCAAGGCGGGGGGCCAGCGGAGAGACCCAGTACTTC.

This clonotype has a count of ten or more. V is TRBV6-6 and J is TRBJ2-1; TRBD2 is a possible D gene (7 bases). In germline, CDR1 is MNHNY, CDR2 SVGAGI (reference sequence). This CDR3 contains 15 residues. Trimming took 5 bases from V and 3 from J, leaving 14 bases between them. The CDR3 reads CASSSGTFYYNEQFF. The CDR3 DNA follows: TGTGCCAGCAGTAGCGGGACATTCTACTACAATGAGCAGTTCTTC.

Of note for this clonotype: One junction end does not reproduce the germline sequence, and a read error may be involved. The gene calls are TRBV24-1 and TRBJ1-2; D remains ambiguous. Germline CDR1 reads KGHDR; CDR2 reads SFDVKD. There are 14 residues in the CDR3. CDR3 protein: CATSLGSFSYGYNF. The CDR3 nucleotides read TGTGCCACCAGTTTGGGGTCGTTCAGCTATGGCTACAACTTC.